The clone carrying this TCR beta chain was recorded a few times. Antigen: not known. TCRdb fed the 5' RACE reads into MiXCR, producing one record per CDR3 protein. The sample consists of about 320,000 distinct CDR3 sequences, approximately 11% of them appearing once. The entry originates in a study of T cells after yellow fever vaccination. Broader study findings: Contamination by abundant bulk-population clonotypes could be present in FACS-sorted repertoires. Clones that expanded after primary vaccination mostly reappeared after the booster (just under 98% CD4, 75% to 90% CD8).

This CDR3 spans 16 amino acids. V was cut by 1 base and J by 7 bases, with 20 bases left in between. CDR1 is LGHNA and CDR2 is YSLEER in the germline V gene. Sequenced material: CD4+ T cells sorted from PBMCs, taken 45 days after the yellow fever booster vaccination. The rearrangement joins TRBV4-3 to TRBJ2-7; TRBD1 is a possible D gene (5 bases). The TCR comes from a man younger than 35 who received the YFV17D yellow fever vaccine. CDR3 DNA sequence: TGCGCCAGCAGCCAAGTCGGCTTAACAGGAGCCGGAGAGCAGTACTTC. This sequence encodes CASSQVGLTGAGEQYF.